Here is one T cell receptor (beta chain) with its context. The CDR3 has 13 amino acids. In germline, CDR1 is DFQATT, CDR2 SNEGSKA (reference sequence). V was trimmed by 3 bases and J by 7 bases, leaving 12 bases between them. Generated by immunoSEQ multiplex PCR, the TCRdb table keeps only in-frame clones and is missing some. The sample carries around 51,000 clones, 88% recorded once. The record originates from a study of control samples from healthy donors and cancer patients. The chain combines TRBV20-1 with TRBJ1-4, with no clear D. Source material: PBMCs. This TCR derives from a man over 45 with head and neck cancer. The CDR3 DNA reads TGCAGTGCTAGTATCGGTCCACCTGAAAAACTGTTTTTT. It translates to CSASIGPPEKLFF.